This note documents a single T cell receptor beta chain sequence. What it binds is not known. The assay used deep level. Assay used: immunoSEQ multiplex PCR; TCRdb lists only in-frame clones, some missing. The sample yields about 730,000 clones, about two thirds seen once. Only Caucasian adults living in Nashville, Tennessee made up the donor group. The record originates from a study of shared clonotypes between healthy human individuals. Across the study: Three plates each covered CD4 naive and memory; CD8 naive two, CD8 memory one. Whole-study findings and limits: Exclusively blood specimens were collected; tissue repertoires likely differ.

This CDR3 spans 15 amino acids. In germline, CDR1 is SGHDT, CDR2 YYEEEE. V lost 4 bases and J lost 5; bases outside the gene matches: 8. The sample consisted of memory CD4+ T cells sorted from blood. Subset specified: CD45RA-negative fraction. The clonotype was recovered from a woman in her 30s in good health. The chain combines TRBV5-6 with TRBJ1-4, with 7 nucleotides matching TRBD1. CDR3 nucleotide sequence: TGTGCCAGCAGCCTCAGGACAGGCGGGAATGAAAAACTGTTTTTT. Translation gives CASSLRTGGNEKLFF.